This TCR beta chain originates from a study of spatial heterogeneity in lung cancer. Using its own MiXCR run on the 5' RACE reads, TCRdb lists one record per CDR3 protein. The table records about 100,000 distinct CDR3 sequences, roughly 4.5% of them present only once. Unmatched junction bases numbered 7, after V lost 5 bases and J lost 0 bases. In germline, CDR1 is SGHAT, CDR2 FQDESV (reference sequence). There are 16 residues in the CDR3. Study results and limitations: For expanded intratumoral alpha and beta TCRs, counts tracked tumor mutation counts.

As concerns this clonotype: Its antigen is unknown.

Time point: sample taken at primary tumor resection. Whole RNA from tumor, nontumor lung or frozen PBMC was sequenced unsorted. The sample consisted of lung tumor tissue, taken at surgery. The genes are TRBV11-1 and TRBJ2-1; 7 nucleotides agree with TRBD1. The TCR sequence derives from a male donor with early-stage non-small cell lung cancer. The CDR3, as DNA: TGTGCCAGCAGCCACGAAGGGGACAGCTCCTACAATGAGCAGTTCTTC. This sequence encodes CASSHEGDSSYNEQFF.